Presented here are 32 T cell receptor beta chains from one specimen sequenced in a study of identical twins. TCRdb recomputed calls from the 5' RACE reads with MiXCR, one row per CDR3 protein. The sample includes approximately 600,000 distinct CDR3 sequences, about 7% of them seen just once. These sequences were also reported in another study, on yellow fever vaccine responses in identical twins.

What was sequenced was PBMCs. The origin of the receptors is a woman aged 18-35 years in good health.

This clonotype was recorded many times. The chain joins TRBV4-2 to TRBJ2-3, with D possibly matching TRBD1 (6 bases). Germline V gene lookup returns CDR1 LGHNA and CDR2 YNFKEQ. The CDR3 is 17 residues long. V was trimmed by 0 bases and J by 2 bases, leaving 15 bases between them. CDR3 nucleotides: TGTGCCAGCAGCCAAGATCCCGGGACACTCGACACAGATACGCAGTATTTT. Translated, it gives CASSQDPGTLDTDTQYF.

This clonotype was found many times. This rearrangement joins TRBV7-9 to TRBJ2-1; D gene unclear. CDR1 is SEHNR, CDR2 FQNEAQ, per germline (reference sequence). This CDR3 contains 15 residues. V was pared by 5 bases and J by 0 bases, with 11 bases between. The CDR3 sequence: CASSAAIGSYNEQFF. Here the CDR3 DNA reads TGTGCCAGCAGCGCCGCCATCGGCTCCTACAATGAGCAGTTCTTC.

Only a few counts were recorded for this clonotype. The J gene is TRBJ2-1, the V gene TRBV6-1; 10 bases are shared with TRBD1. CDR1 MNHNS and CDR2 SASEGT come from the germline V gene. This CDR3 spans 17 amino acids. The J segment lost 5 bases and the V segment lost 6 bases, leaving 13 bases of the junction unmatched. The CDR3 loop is CASSTFKTGGLDNEQFF. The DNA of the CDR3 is TGTGCCAGCAGCACGTTTAAGACAGGGGGCTTGGACAATGAGCAGTTCTTC.

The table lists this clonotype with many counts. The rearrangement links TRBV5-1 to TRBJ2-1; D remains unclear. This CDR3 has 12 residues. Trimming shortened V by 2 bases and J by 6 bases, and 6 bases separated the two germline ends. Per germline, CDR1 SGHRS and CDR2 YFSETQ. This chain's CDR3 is CASSFFGNEQFF. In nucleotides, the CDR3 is TGCGCCAGCAGCTTCTTCGGCAATGAGCAGTTCTTC.

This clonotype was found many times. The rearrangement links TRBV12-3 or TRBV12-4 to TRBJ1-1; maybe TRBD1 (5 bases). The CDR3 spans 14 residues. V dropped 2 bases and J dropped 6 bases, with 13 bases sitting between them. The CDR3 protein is CASSLSLRGAEAFF. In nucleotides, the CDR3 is TGTGCCAGCAGTTTATCCCTGAGAGGGGCTGAAGCTTTCTTT.

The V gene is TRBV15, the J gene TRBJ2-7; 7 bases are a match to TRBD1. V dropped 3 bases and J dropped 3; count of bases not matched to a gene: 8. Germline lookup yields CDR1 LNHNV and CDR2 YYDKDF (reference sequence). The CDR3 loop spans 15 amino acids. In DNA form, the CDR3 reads TGTGCCACCAGCAGGGGACAGACTAACTACTACGAGCAGTACTTC. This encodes CATSRGQTNYYEQYF.

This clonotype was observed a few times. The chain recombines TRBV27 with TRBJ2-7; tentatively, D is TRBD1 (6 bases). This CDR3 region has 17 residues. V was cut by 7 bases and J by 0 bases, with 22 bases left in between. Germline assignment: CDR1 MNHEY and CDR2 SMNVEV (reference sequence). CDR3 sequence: CASTQSAGQKHSYEQYV. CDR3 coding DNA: TGTGCCAGCACCCAATCGGCCGGACAGAAGCACTCCTACGAGCAGTACGTC.

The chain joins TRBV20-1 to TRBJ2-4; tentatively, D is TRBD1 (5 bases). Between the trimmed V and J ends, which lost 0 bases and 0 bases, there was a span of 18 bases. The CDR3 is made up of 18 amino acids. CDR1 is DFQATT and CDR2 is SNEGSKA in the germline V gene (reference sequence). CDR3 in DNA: TGCAGTGCTAGAGATAGTTCACCGCCAGGGTTAGCCAAAAACATTCAGTACTTC. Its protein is CSARDSSPPGLAKNIQYF.

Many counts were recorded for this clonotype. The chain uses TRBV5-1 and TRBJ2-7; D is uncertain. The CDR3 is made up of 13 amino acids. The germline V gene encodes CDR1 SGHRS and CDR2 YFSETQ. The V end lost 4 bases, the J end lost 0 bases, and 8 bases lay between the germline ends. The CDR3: CASSLLASYEQYF. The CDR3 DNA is TGCGCCAGCAGCCTATTAGCCTCCTACGAGCAGTACTTC.

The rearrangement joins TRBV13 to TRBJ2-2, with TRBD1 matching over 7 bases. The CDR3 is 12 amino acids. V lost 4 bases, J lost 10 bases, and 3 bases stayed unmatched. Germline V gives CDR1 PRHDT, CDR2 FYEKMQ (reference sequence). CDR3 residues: CASSSTGVELFF. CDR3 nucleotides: TGTGCCAGCAGCTCTACAGGGGTGGAGCTGTTTTTT.

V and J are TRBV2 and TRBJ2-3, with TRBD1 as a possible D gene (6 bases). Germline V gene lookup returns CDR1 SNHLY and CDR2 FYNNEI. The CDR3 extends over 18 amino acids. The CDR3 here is CTLSLFGRGRASTDTQYF. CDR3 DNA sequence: TGTACCCTCAGTTTATTTGGCAGGGGCAGAGCTAGCACAGATACGCAGTATTTT.

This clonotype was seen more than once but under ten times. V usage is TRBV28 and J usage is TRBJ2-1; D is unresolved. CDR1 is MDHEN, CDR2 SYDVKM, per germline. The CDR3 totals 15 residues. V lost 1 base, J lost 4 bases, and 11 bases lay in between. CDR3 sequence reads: CASSLSRTRYNEQFF. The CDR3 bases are TGTGCCAGCAGTTTATCGAGGACGAGATACAATGAGCAGTTCTTC.

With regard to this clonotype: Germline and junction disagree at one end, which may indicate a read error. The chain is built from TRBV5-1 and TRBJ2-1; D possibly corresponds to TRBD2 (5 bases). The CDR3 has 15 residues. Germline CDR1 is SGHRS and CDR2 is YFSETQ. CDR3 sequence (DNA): TGCGCCAGCAGCTTGGCAGCTAGCTCCTACTATGAGCAGTTCTTC. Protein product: CASSLAASSYYEQFF. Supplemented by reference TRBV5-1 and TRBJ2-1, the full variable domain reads KAGVTQTPRYLIKTRGQQVTLSCSPISGHRSVSWYQQTPGQGLQFLFEYFSETQRNKGNFPGRFSGRQFSNSRSEMNVSTLELGDSALYLCASSLAASSYYEQFFGPGTRLTVL.

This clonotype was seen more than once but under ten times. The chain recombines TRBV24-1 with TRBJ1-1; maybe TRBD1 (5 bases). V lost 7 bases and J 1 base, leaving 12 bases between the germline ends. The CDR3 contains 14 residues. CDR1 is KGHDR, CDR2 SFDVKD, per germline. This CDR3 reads CATRTPGPNTEAFF. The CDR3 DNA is TGTGCCACCAGAACTCCGGGGCCGAACACTGAAGCTTTCTTT.

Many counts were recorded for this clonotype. CDR3 residues: CASSSPGRNEQFF. The DNA for the CDR3 is TGTGCCAGCAGCTCTCCGGGACGAAATGAGCAGTTCTTC. The chain links TRBV5-6 to TRBJ2-1, with D perhaps assigned TRBD1 or TRBD2 (5 bases each). V lost 3 bases and J 7 bases, leaving 11 bases between the germline ends. The V gene's germline CDR1 is SGHDT and CDR2 YYEEEE. This CDR3 spans 13 amino acids. The entire variable domain, with the rest obtained from reference TRBV5-6 and TRBJ2-1, is as follows: DAGVTQSPTHLIKTRGQQVTLRCSPKSGHDTVSWYQQALGQGPQFIFQYYEEEERQRGNFPDRFSGHQFPNYSSELNVNALLLGDSALYLCASSSPGRNEQFFGPGTRLTVL.

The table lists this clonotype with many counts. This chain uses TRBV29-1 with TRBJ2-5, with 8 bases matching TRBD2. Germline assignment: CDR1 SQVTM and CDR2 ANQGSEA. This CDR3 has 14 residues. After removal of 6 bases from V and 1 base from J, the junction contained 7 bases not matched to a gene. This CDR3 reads CSVPREGSQETQYF. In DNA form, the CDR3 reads TGCAGCGTCCCTCGGGAGGGTAGCCAAGAGACCCAGTACTTC.

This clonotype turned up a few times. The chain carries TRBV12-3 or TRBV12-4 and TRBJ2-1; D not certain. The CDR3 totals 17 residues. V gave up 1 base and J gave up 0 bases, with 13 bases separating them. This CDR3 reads CASSLGRFQSSYNEQFF. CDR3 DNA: TGTGCCAGCAGTTTAGGGCGATTCCAAAGCTCCTACAATGAGCAGTTCTTC.

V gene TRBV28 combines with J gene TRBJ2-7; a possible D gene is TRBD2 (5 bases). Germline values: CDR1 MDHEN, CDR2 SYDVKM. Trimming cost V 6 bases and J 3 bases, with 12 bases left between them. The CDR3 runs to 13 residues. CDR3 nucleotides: TGTGCCAGCAGAGAGGGTTTGGGCTACGAGCAGTACTTC. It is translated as CASREGLGYEQYF.

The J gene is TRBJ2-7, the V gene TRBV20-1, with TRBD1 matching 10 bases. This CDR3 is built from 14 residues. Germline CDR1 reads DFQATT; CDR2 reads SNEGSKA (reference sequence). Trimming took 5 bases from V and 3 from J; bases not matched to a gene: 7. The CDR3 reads CSARGTGEFYEQYV. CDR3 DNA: TGCAGTGCTCGAGGGACAGGGGAGTTCTACGAGCAGTACGTC.

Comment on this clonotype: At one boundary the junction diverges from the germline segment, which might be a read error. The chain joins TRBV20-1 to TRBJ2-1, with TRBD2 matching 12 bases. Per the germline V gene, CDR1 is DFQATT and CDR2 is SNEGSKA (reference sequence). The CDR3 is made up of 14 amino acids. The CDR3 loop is CSAPGLAGYNEQLF. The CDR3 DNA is TGCAGTGCTCCGGGACTAGCGGGCTACAATGAGCAGCTCTTC.

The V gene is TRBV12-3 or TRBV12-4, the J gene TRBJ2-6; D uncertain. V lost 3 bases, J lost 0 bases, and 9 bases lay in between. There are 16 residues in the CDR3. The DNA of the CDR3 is TGTGCCAGCAGTTTGGACCGAGGCTCTGGGGCCAACGTCCTGACTTTC. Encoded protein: CASSLDRGSGANVLTF.

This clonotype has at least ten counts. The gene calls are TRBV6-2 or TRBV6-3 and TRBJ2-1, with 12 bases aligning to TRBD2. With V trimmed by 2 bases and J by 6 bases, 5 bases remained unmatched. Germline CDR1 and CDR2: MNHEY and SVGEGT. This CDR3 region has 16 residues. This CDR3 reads CASSYTSGRSSNEQFF. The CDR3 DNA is TGTGCCAGCAGTTACACTAGCGGGAGGTCGTCCAATGAGCAGTTCTTC.

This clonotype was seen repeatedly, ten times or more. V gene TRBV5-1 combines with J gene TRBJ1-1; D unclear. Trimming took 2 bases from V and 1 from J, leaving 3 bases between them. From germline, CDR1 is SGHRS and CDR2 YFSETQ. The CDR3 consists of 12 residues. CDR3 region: CASSFTNTEAFF. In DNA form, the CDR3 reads TGCGCCAGCAGCTTTACGAACACTGAAGCTTTCTTT.

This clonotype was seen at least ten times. CDR3 protein: CASRSQGRISDNEQFF. For the CDR3, the DNA is TGCGCCAGCAGGAGCCAGGGCCGTATCAGTGACAATGAGCAGTTCTTC. The chain couples TRBV5-1 to TRBJ2-1, with a possible D match to TRBD1 (5 bases). The CDR3 has 16 amino acids. Germline CDR1 and CDR2: SGHRS and YFSETQ. Trimming took off 5 bases at V and 5 bases at J, with 20 bases between the two ends.

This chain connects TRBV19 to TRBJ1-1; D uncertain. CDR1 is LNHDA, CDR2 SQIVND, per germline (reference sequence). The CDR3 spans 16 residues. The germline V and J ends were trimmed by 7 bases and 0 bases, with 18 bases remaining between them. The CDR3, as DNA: TGTGCCAGTACACGGCTCGGGAAGAACATGAACACTGAAGCTTTCTTT. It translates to CASTRLGKNMNTEAFF.

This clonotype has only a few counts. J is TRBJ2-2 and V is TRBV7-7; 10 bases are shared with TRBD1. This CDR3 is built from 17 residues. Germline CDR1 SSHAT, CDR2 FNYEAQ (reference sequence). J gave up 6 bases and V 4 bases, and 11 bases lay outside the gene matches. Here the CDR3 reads CASSSWPGQGLAGELFF. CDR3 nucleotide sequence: TGTGCCAGCAGCTCATGGCCGGGACAGGGGTTAGCCGGGGAGCTGTTTTTT.

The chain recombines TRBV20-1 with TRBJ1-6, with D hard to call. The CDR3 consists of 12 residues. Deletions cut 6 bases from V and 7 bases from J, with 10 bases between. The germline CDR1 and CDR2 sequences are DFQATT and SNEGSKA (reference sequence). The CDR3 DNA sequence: TGCAGTGCCGCACGGGAGAATTCACCCCTCCACTTT. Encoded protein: CSAARENSPLHF.

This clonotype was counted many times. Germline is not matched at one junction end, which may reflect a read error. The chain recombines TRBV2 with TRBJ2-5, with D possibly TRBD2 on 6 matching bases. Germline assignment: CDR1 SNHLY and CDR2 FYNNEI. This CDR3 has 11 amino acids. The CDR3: CASREDLAWYF. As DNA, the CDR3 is TGTGCCAGCAGGGAAGACCTAGCGTGGTACTTC. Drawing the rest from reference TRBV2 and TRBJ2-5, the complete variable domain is EPEVTQTPSHQVTQMGQEVILRCVPISNHLYFYWYRQILGQKVEFLVSFYNNEISEKSEIFDDQFSVERPDGSNFTLKIRSTKLEDSAMYFCASREDLAWYFGPGTRLLVL.

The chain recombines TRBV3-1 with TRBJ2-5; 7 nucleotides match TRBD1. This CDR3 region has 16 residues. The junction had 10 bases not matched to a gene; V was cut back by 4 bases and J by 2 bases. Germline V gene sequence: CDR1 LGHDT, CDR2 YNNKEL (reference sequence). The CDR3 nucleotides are TGTGCCAGCAGCCCAAAGGCCGGGACAGCACAAGAGACCCAGTACTTC. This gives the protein CASSPKAGTAQETQYF.

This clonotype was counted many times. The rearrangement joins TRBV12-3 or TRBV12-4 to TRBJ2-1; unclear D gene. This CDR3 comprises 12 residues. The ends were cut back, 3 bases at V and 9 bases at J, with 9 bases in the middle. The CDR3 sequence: CASSLSEREQFF. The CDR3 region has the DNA TGTGCCAGCAGTTTGTCGGAGCGTGAGCAGTTCTTC.

The CDR3 DNA sequence: TGTGCCAGTAGTATATCATTGAACACTGAAGCTTTCTTT. Its translation: CASSISLNTEAFF. The gene calls are TRBV19 and TRBJ1-1; D is uncertain. Germline-derived CDR1 and CDR2 are LNHDA and SQIVND (reference sequence). CDR3 length equals 13 residues. V was shortened by 2 bases and J by 0 bases, with 4 bases between the two germline ends.

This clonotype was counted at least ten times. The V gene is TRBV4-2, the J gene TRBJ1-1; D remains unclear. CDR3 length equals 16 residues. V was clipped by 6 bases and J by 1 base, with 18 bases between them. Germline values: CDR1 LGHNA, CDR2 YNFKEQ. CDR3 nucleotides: TGTGCCAGCAGGGGGAATGAGGGAACGGCGAACACTGAAGCTTTCTTT. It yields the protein CASRGNEGTANTEAFF.